A single sample gave rise to the 14 T cell receptor beta chains below, sequenced in a study of CD8 T cells in Susac syndrome. An input of about 0.45 to 1 ug of RNA was subjected to reverse transcription using random hexamers. TCRdb reanalysed the immunoSEQ multiplex PCR reads using MiXCR and keeps one entry per CDR3 protein. Among roughly 160,000 distinct CDR3 sequences listed, approximately 96% were seen once. The sequencing input was CD4+ T cells from PBMCs. All receptors derive from a human donor in good health.

The chain combines TRBV9 with TRBJ2-1; no firm D call. Germline CDR1 reads SGDLS; CDR2 reads YYNGEE. The ends were cut back, 4 bases at V and 5 bases at J, with 10 bases in the middle. The CDR3 sequence is 13 residues long. CDR3 residues: CASSTGPNNEQFF. CDR3 nucleotide sequence: TGTGCCAGCAGCACCGGACCAAACAATGAGCAGTTCTTC. Full variable domain (outside the CDR3, taken from reference TRBV9 and TRBJ2-1): DSGVTQTPKHLITATGQRVTLRCSPRSGDLSVYWYQQSLDQGLQFLIQYYNGEERAKGNILERFSAQQFPDLHSELNLSSLELGDSALYFCASSTGPNNEQFFGPGTRLTVL.

Here the CDR3 DNA reads TGCAGTGCTAGAGATCTCGACGAAAAACTGTTTTTT. Protein product: CSARDLDEKLFF. The chain is built from TRBV20-1 and TRBJ1-4; D remains unclear. The V end lost 0 bases, the J end lost 8 bases, and 7 bases lay between the germline ends. CDR1 DFQATT and CDR2 SNEGSKA come from the germline V gene (reference sequence). The CDR3 is 12 residues long.

This clonotype has a single count. The chain recombines TRBV24-1 with TRBJ2-2, with D tentatively TRBD1 (5 bases). V was shortened by 9 bases and J by 6 bases, with 13 bases between the two germline ends. Germline V gene sequence: CDR1 KGHDR, CDR2 SFDVKD. The CDR3 has 13 amino acids. The CDR3 coding sequence is TGTGCCACCTCACTCCAGGGTTCCGGGGAGCTGTTTTTT. This gives the protein CATSLQGSGELFF.

This rearrangement joins TRBV5-1 to TRBJ2-5, with D tentatively TRBD1 (6 bases). Trimming shortened V by 4 bases and J by 5 bases, and 21 bases separated the two germline ends. CDR1 SGHRS and CDR2 YFSETQ come from the germline V gene. This CDR3 comprises 16 residues. The CDR3 sequence is CASSTGQGGAMETQYF. CDR3 DNA sequence: TGCGCCAGCAGCACGGGACAAGGGGGTGCTATGGAGACCCAGTACTTC.

The chain uses TRBV20-1 and TRBJ1-1, with D uncertain. Between the trimmed V and J ends, which lost 0 bases and 5 bases, there was a span of 19 bases. Germline V CDR1 and CDR2: DFQATT, SNEGSKA (reference sequence). This CDR3 is built from 16 residues. This CDR3 reads CSARDRTLGELTEAFF. The CDR3 region has the DNA TGCAGTGCTAGAGATCGAACCCTCGGGGAGTTGACTGAAGCTTTCTTT.

V is TRBV20-1 and J is TRBJ1-1, with D hard to call. Trimming removed 1 base at V and 3 bases at J, with 9 bases between. The CDR3 totals 13 residues. Germline V gene data show CDR1 as DFQATT and CDR2 as SNEGSKA (reference sequence). CDR3 nucleotide sequence: TGCAGTGCTAGAGTTGACAAATACACTGAAGCTTTCTTT. Translated: CSARVDKYTEAFF.

This chain joins TRBV18 and TRBJ2-1; the match to TRBD1 covers 7 bases. This CDR3 has 16 residues. The germline gives CDR1 KGHSH, CDR2 LQKENI. V was clipped by 0 bases and J by 1 base; unmatched bases: 3. CDR3 nucleotides: TGTGCCAGCTCACCACCGGGCAGGGGGTCCTACAATGAGCAGTTCTTC. Encoded protein: CASSPPGRGSYNEQFF.

This rearrangement joins TRBV20-1 to TRBJ2-3; 9 bases fit TRBD2. With V trimmed by 3 bases and J by 3 bases, 4 bases remained unmatched. The V gene's germline CDR1 is DFQATT and CDR2 SNEGSKA (reference sequence). The CDR3 runs to 14 residues. The CDR3 sequence: CSASIAGATDTQYF. CDR3 sequence (DNA): TGCAGTGCTAGCATAGCGGGGGCTACAGATACGCAGTATTTT.

J is TRBJ2-7 and V is TRBV3-1; 11 bases align to TRBD1. CDR1 LGHDT and CDR2 YNNKEL come from the germline V gene (reference sequence). The CDR3 sequence is 15 residues long. The junction had 6 bases not matched to a gene; V was cut back by 5 bases and J by 3 bases. CDR3 bases: TGTGCCAGCAGCGAACCGGGACAGGGGGTCTACGAGCAGTACTTC. Amino acid sequence: CASSEPGQGVYEQYF.

The chain's CDR3 is CSVEGEDFFYGYTF. The CDR3 DNA follows: TGCAGCGTTGAAGGGGAGGACTTCTTCTATGGCTACACCTTC. The chain couples TRBV29-1 to TRBJ1-2, with unresolved D. The length of the CDR3 is 14 residues. Trimming pared 1 base from V and 4 bases from J, leaving 13 bases between. Germline V lookup: CDR1 SQVTM, CDR2 ANQGSEA.

In this sample, this clonotype turned up once. The rearrangement uses TRBV5-1 and TRBJ2-2; D uncertain. Germline-derived CDR1 and CDR2 are SGHRS and YFSETQ. Trimming pared 0 bases from V and 3 bases from J, leaving 6 bases between. The CDR3 spans 14 residues. The CDR3 protein is CASSLVRDTGELFF. CDR3 coding DNA: TGCGCCAGCAGCTTGGTTAGGGACACCGGGGAGCTGTTTTTT.

The chain combines TRBV29-1 with TRBJ1-2; 9 bases agree with TRBD1. Germline CDR1 reads SQVTM; CDR2 reads ANQGSEA. The CDR3 has 13 residues. V dropped 4 bases and J dropped 5; count of bases not matched to a gene: 5. The CDR3 loop reads CSVVRGQGYGYTF. CDR3 coding DNA: TGCAGCGTTGTTCGAGGACAGGGGTATGGCTACACCTTC.

This clonotype was seen once. The genes are TRBV5-4 and TRBJ1-2, with a tentative D call TRBD1 (5 bases). The CDR3 contains 14 residues. Germline CDR1 is SGHNT and CDR2 is YYREEE (reference sequence). V lost 3 bases to trimming and J lost 5 bases, with 14 bases between them. CDR3 DNA sequence: TGTGCCAGCAGCTACGAGACAGCACAGTATGGCTACACCTTC. Amino acids: CASSYETAQYGYTF.

J is TRBJ1-6 and V is TRBV7-3, with 9 bases identical to TRBD1. This CDR3 region has 16 residues. Germline values: CDR1 SGHTA, CDR2 FQGTGA. After removal of 5 bases from V and 6 bases from J, the junction contained 8 bases not matched to a gene. CDR3 bases: TGTGCCAGCAGCCTTACAGGGGGCAGGGGTAATTCACCCCTCCACTTT. Its translation is CASSLTGGRGNSPLHF.